The present entry profiles one T cell receptor (beta chain) with its context. The data were obtained in a study of PD-L1 blockade in urothelial cancer. Synthetic templates analogous to TCR were spiked into all PCRs individually. Some clones are missing from TCRdb's copy, which holds only in-frame ones; the method was immunoSEQ multiplex PCR. The sample contains 70,000 or so clones, around 90% of which appear only once. Germline loops: CDR1 ENHRY, CDR2 SYGVKD. The CDR3 contains 17 residues. The junction had 11 bases not matched to a gene; V was cut back by 6 bases and J by 1 base. The sample in question was PBMCs, obtained around atezolizumab (anti-PD-L1) treatment. The source is a man in his sixties with urothelial cancer. V is TRBV10-3 and J is TRBJ2-1; 8 positions agree with TRBD2. In nucleotides, the CDR3 is TGTGCCATCAGCAGTTTTATGGCGGGAGGATCCTACAATGAGCAGTTCTTC. It codes for CAISSFMAGGSYNEQFF.